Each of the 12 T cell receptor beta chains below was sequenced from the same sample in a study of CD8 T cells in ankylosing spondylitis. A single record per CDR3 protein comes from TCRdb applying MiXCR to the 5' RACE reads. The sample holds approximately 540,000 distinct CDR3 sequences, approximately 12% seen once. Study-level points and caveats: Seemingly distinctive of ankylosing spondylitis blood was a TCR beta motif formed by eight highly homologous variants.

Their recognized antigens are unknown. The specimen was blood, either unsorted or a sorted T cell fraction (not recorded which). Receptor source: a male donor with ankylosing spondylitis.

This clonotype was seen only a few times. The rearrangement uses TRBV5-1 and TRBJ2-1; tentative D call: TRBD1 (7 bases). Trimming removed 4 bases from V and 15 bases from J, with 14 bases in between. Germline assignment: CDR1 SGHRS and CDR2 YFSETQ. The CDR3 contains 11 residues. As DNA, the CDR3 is TGCGCCAGCAGCCAGGGGGGAATTCTGTTCTTC. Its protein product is CASSQGGILFF.

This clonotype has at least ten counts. The CDR3 loop is CASSSGDSGNTIYF. The CDR3 DNA sequence: TGCGCCAGCAGCTCAGGGGATTCTGGAAACACCATATATTTT. The chain couples TRBV5-1 to TRBJ1-3; D is perhaps TRBD1 (6 bases). This CDR3 is built from 14 residues. CDR1 is SGHRS and CDR2 is YFSETQ in the germline V gene. Trimming pared 3 bases from V and 1 base from J, leaving 8 bases between.

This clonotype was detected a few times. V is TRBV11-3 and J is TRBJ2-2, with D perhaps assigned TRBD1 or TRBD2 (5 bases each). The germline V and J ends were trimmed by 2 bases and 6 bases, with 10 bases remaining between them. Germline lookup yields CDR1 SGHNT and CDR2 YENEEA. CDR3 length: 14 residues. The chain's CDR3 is CASSLRGVSGELFF. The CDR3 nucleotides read TGTGCCAGCAGCTTACGGGGCGTCTCCGGGGAGCTGTTTTTT.

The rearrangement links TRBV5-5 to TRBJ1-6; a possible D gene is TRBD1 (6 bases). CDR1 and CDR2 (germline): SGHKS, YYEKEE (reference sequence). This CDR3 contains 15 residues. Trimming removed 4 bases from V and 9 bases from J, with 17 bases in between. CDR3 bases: TGTGCCAGCAGCGACGGGACCCGAGGGGGTTCACCCCTCCACTTT. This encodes CASSDGTRGGSPLHF.

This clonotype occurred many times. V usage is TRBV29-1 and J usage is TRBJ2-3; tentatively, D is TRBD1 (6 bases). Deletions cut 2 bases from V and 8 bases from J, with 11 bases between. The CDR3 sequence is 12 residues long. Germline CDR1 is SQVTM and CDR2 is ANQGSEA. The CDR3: CSVELARGTQYF. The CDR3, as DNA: TGCAGCGTTGAACTAGCCAGGGGTACGCAGTATTTT.

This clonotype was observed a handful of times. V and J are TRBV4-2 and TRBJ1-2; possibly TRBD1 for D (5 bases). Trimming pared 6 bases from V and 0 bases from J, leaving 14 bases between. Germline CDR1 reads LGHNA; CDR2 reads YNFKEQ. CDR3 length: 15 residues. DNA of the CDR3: TGTGCCAGCAGGCTTAAACAGGTTGCTAACTATGGCTACACCTTC. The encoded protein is CASRLKQVANYGYTF.

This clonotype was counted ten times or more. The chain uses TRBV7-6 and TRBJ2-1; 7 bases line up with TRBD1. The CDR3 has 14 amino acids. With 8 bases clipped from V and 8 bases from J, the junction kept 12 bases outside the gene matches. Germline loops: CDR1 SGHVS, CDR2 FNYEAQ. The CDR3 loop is CASALRTGVDEQFF. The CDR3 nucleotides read TGTGCCAGCGCCCTTCGAACAGGGGTTGATGAGCAGTTCTTC.

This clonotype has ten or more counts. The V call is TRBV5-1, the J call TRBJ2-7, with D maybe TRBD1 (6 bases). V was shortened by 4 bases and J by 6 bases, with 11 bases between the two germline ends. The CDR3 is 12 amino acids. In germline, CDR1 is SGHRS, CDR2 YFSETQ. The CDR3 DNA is TGCGCCAGCAGCCCGGACAGAGGCGAGCAGTACGTC. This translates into CASSPDRGEQYV.

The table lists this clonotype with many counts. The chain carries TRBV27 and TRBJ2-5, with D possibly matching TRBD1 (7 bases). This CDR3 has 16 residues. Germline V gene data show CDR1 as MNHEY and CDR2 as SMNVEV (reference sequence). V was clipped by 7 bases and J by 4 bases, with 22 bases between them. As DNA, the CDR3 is TGTGCCAGCATTTTCGACAGGGTTGGGGGAGGAGAGACCCAGTACTTC. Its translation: CASIFDRVGGGETQYF.

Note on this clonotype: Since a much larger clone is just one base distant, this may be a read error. CDR3 amino acids: CASSKRSPGATDTQYF. CDR3 bases: TGTGCCAGCAGTAAAAGGTCCCCCGGCGCCACAGATACGCAGTATTTT. The V call is TRBV2, the J call TRBJ2-3; no firm D call. The CDR3 contains 16 residues. Germline V gives CDR1 SNHLY, CDR2 FYNNEI. Trimming left V 5 bases short and J 2 bases short, with 17 bases between. The full variable domain, completed using reference TRBV2 and TRBJ2-3, is EPEVTQTPSHQVTQMGQEVILRCVPISNHLYFYWYRQILGQKVEFLVSFYNNEISEKSEIFDDQFSVERPDGSNFTLKIRSTKLEDSAMYFCASSKRSPGATDTQYFGPGTRLTVL.

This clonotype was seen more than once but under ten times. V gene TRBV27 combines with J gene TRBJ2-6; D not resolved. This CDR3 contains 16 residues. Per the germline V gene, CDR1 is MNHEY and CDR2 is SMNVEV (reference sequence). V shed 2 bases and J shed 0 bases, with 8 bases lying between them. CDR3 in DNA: TGTGCCAGCAGTTTAGGTTGGGCCTCTGGGGCCAACGTCCTGACTTTC. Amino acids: CASSLGWASGANVLTF.

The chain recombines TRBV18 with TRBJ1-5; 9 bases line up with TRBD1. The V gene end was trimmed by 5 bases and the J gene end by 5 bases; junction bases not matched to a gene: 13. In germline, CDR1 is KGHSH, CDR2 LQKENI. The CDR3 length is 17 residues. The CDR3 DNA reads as TGTGCCAGCTCAACCGGTTTTGGGACAGGGAGGCATCAGCCCCAGCATTTT. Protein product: CASSTGFGTGRHQPQHF.